Sequencing of this T cell receptor (beta chain) was carried out in a study of cytomegalovirus exposure and HLA in healthy donors (dated by TCRdb to 2015 to 2018). In the study overall: An earlier analysis of 587 of the donors reported roughly 300 Gb of sequence data and 120 million or so unique TCR beta sequences from 150 million to 200 million T cells. An early release that covered about 600 HLA-typed donors contained around 300 gigabases of sequencing data and tens of millions of unique TCR sequences. Of the roughly 400 genotyped donors, around 81% fell in the genetic ancestry cluster associated with self-reported Caucasian donors. The study was designed to test whether signatures of past pathogen exposure could be identified by cataloging public T cell receptors. Using immunosequencing, the study profiled T cell repertoires from 666 subjects and related those repertoires to cytomegalovirus serostatus. Besides the first cohort of around 670 subjects, a separate validation cohort made up of some 110 different subjects was used. To predict cytomegalovirus infection status, the study combined high-throughput TCR immunosequencing, statistical association of individual TCRs with disease status, and machine learning. In a later analysis, previously published TCR beta repertoires from 550 to 750 donors were re-analyzed and high-resolution HLA genotyping was added so that TCR occurrence patterns could be studied. Rather than drawing on any new phenotypic data, the later analysis identified candidate immune exposures from TCR beta sequences and the way those sequences occurred across donors. An earlier analysis of approximately 580 of the donors used high-throughput TCR beta sequencing to judge whether each TCR beta V gene segment behaved as functional or pseudogenic. Donor age, sex, ethnicity and CMV serostatus were compiled alongside the repertoire data. A later genetic analysis used genome-wide SNP genotypes for about 55% of the 666 donors, treating that subset as a discovery cohort. All discovery cohort repertoires had been generated on a single sequencing platform. Class I and class II HLA loci were covered by the typing at four-digit resolution. The number of donors typed differed by locus, with roughly 620-630 for A, B, C, DRB1 and DQB1, more than 500 for DQA1, 600 to 610 for DPA1, and 400 to 490 for DPB1. Roughly five DR-DQ haplotypes were handled as single units for association and clustering, since linkage in the cohort was strong. Among some 410 genotyped donors of the cohort, an average of roughly 230,000 unique TCR beta nucleotide sequences was sequenced per donor, of which approximately 18% were non-productive.

Overall study outcomes, separate from this receptor: Several of the top co-occurrence clusters appeared to be linked to parvovirus B19, influenza, CMV and Epstein-Barr virus, according to a later analysis. Because HLA typing was unavailable for some donors at each locus, only the typed subset was used in association tests. The classifier was reported to diagnose cytomegalovirus status with high specificity and sensitivity in both the original and validation cohorts. A further reported finding was that TCR beta sequences accurately predicted the HLA-A and HLA-B alleles for most subjects in the first cohort. In a later analysis, the rate of TCR association differed among HLA loci, with DRB1 alleles having the most associated TCRs and HLA-C alleles having the fewest. Linkage disequilibrium might explain the correlated functional status among segregating V segments, but an unknown experimental factor could not be excluded. In a later genetic analysis, fewer N-insertions in productive TCRs were reported among donors in an Asian-associated ancestry cluster than the roughly 700-donor mean. The sequencing pipeline was judged likely to have produced a cluster of highly shared sequence variants as a technical artifact. Approximately 16 rarely observed V segments, including chromosome 9 orphons, were excluded from the earlier analysis of several hundred of the donors because counts were too low. At a false discovery rate of 0.05, a later analysis linked fewer than 20,000 TCR beta sequences to specific HLA alleles. In an earlier analysis of some 540 of the donors, most TCR beta V segments appeared in productive rearrangements about 90% or about 30% of the time, broadly matching IMGT annotations. According to a later analysis, most CMV-associated TCR beta chains appeared to be HLA-restricted, and the HLA associations seemed to be driven largely by CMV exposure. Sequencing depth was assumed to be roughly uniform across donors in the presence/absence analyses, though that assumption may not hold. Across donors, most TCR sequences were observed very rarely, whereas some public TCRs were present in many individuals. A later analysis found that HLA-associated TCR beta chains were more clonally expanded and had lower generation probabilities than equally common non-associated chains. Assigning TCR associations to individual alleles was difficult when HLA alleles, especially DR and DQ, strongly co-occurred. The authors suggested that the approach could potentially be generalized to other disease states and immunological phenotypes. A total of 150 or so TCR beta chains were listed by the study as associated with cytomegalovirus. A later genetic analysis associated a missense DCLRE1C variant with V-gene and J-gene trimming of TCR beta chains, and an independent cohort replicated the association. In vitro tests confirmed that a few of the cytomegalovirus-associated TCR beta chains recognize cytomegalovirus antigens. In this cohort, only TCR beta chains were sequenced, and detectable features were limited by the absence of alpha or paired-chain data. Some IMGT-functional V segments, including TRBV6-2 and TRBV6-3, could not be distinguished by the 87-base-pair reads and were therefore excluded. For the cohort, immune exposure information was limited to CMV serostatus.

As for this clone: This receptor's antigen is unknown. Qualities for individual bases were not recorded, and no much larger clone is one base off.

Library preparation employed the immunoSEQ multiplex PCR assay. The multiplex PCR relied on a mix of 60 forward primers for TCR Vbeta segments and 13 reverse primers for TCR Jbeta segments. The CDR3 region of rearranged TCR beta genes was amplified from genomic DNA by a multiplex PCR assay. The amplified TCR beta libraries were sequenced on the Illumina HiSeq System as 87-base-pair reads. The original methods were these. A later analysis counted about 80 million unique TCR beta chains across the 666 repertoires, and roughly 10 million of these chains were shared by at least two donors. To remove PCR and sequencing errors, raw reads were error-corrected and collapsed into unique sequences using a nearest-neighbor algorithm that merged closely related sequences. CDR3 sequences were aligned to IMGT reference sequences to assign V, D and J gene segments. For a sequence to be retained, a match of at least six nucleotides was required to both a V gene segment and a J gene segment. Rearrangements were classified as productive when the CDR3 lacked stop codons and remained in frame with V and J, and all other rearrangements were classified as non-productive. Following IMGT convention, CDR3 was defined as the stretch from the second conserved V-encoded cysteine up to the conserved J-encoded phenylalanine. The earlier analysis of about 590 of the donors excluded sequences that lacked an unambiguous match to a single V gene segment. An earlier analysis of roughly 590 of the donors called V segments functional above 56.7% productive rearrangements and segregating when the between-donor standard deviation exceeded 5%. A statistical classification framework was built for diagnosing cytomegalovirus status from the catalog of TCR beta chain sequences. V and J gene assignment, in a later analysis, came from comparing TCR nucleotide sequences with IMGT/GENE-DB human TR gene sequences. In a later analysis, CDR3 sequences and most-parsimonious VDJ recombination scenarios were assigned using the TCRdist pipeline. In a later analysis, every TCR beta chain was defined by the combination of its CDR3 amino acid sequence and its V-gene family, and reads without a unique V-gene family were dropped. As a way to deal with suspected cross-contamination and a sequencing artifact, a later analysis dropped 450 to 600 nucleotide sequences that were highly shared and had low generation probability. A later analysis calculated a clonal expansion index for each public chain from normalized within-repertoire ranks of inferred template counts. In a later analysis, generation probabilities were computed with a VDJ recombination model fitted to out-of-frame rearrangements, and the resulting probabilities were checked against IGoR. In a later analysis, TCR-TCR, TCR-HLA and TCR-CMV co-occurrence was scored with hypergeometric tests, and a repertoire-size bias correction was applied to TCR pairs. A later analysis estimated false discovery rates by permuting HLA or CMV assignments 20 times. In a later analysis, co-occurring TCRs were grouped with DBSCAN, and TCRdist sequence similarity was added when clustering was performed within HLA-allele-positive subsets. Repertoires with fewer than 30,000 or more than 120,000 public chains, plus five repertoires with anomalous nucleotide sharing, were excluded from co-occurrence clustering. The table was pulled from immuneACCESS by TCRdb, which kept in-frame rearrangements only. Such tables lose some clones; where checked, under half of the loss comes from unresolved V genes, and the rest has no known cause. That table is the source of V, J and clone size, and D and trimming were worked out from the DNA. This sample comprises 90,000 or so clones, roughly 82% of them detected only once. Less than 4% of the sample comes from the top ten.

CDR1 and CDR2 are drawn from the germline V gene: SGHAT, FQNNGV. The CDR3 measures 16 amino acids from cysteine to phenylalanine. CDR3 DNA only is kept here, 48 bases in frame from base 1. V is cut back by 1 base and J by 6 bases, with 8 bases in the junction unmatched. The cohort comprised 710 or so healthy bone marrow donors. All cohort members were sampled while nominally healthy, although unrecorded immune exposures were likely present. The donor was CMV seropositive and was included in the group of 290 or so seropositive cohort members. Each donor provided a peripheral blood sample, and peripheral blood mononuclear cells were used for TCR beta sequencing. Genomic DNA was extracted from the blood cell samples with the Qiagen DNeasy Blood Extraction Kit.

Source material: PBMCs. In this chain, TRBV11-2 is recombined with TRBJ2-5, with 10 bases matching TRBD2. This sequence originates from a man aged 30 to 39 in good health and CMV-seropositive. In nucleotide form, the sequence is TGTGCCAGCAGCTTAGTTGTGGCTAGCGGGAGTCAGACCCAGTACTTC. Translated, this gives CASSLVVASGSQTQYF.